This T cell receptor (beta chain) was sequenced during a study of cytomegalovirus exposure and HLA in healthy donors. Overall study context: Around 85 million unique TCRs from HLA-typed donors were held in an early data release.

Germline-derived CDR1 and CDR2 are MRHNA and SNTAGT. This CDR3 comprises 15 residues. Trimming removed 7 bases at V and 0 bases at J, with 14 bases between. This PCR relied on a set of 60 Vbeta primers and 13 Jbeta primers. How the authors handled the data: A later analysis counted tens of millions of unique TCR beta chains, around 12 million shared. Profiled with immunoSEQ multiplex PCR; TCRdb holds only in-frame clones, not every one. That table supplies the V and J calls and clone size; D and trimming were determined from the DNA. The sample carries some 150,000 clones, 60% to 85% recorded once. The specimen was PBMCs. The source of this sequence is a man aged 25-40 years in good health and CMV-seronegative. The chain is built from TRBV6-4 and TRBJ2-3, with a tentative D call TRBD2 (7 bases). The chain's CDR3 is CASKGRGESTDTQYF. The CDR3 DNA sequence: TGTGCCAGCAAAGGGAGGGGGGAAAGCACAGATACGCAGTATTTT.